A single T cell receptor beta chain is shown here with its context. Its specificity is unknown. Germline and junction disagree at one end, which may indicate a read error. These data come from a study of blood T cells in healthy people across ages. Findings and limits, study-wide: More naive CD4+ cells and higher diversity marked long-lived donors relative to aged donors.

The second PCR ran roughly 7 to 12 cycles with a sample-barcoded 5' primer and J-beta primers. Sequencing recovered at least 2.5 million CDR3-containing paired-end reads from each sample. A single record per CDR3 protein comes from TCRdb applying MiXCR to the 5' RACE reads. The repertoire includes over 600,000 distinct CDR3 sequences, 56% of them detected once, and roughly 25% sits in the top ten. This CDR3 is built from 18 residues. CDR1 is DFQATT and CDR2 is SNEGSKA in the germline V gene (reference sequence). This chain connects TRBV20-1 to TRBJ2-4, with 7 bases lining up with TRBD1. Sequencing used blood. This sequence was found in a man aged 35-49 years in good health. The CDR3, as DNA: TGCAGTGCGAGAGATACACTAGGACAGGCTTTGTCCAAAAACATTCAGTACTTC. This gives the protein CSARDTLGQALSKNIQYF.